This T cell receptor (beta chain) was sequenced for a study of cytomegalovirus exposure and HLA in healthy donors. The CDR3 is 14 amino acids. The germline V and J ends were trimmed by 0 bases and 6 bases, with 11 bases remaining between them. The PCR ran on 60 Vbeta and 13 Jbeta primers. Assay: immunoSEQ multiplex PCR; the TCRdb copy retains only in-frame clones and omits some. The sample has roughly 160,000 clones; approximately 79% are singletons. This TCR came from a male donor in good health and CMV-seronegative. Sequencing used PBMCs. The chain is built from TRBV23-1 and TRBJ1-1; no reliable D call. TRBV23-1 is an ORF for which the function is uncertain. CDR3 in amino acids: CASSQSWRCPEAFF. CDR3 bases: TGCGCCAGCAGTCAATCGTGGAGGTGCCCTGAAGCTTTCTTT.